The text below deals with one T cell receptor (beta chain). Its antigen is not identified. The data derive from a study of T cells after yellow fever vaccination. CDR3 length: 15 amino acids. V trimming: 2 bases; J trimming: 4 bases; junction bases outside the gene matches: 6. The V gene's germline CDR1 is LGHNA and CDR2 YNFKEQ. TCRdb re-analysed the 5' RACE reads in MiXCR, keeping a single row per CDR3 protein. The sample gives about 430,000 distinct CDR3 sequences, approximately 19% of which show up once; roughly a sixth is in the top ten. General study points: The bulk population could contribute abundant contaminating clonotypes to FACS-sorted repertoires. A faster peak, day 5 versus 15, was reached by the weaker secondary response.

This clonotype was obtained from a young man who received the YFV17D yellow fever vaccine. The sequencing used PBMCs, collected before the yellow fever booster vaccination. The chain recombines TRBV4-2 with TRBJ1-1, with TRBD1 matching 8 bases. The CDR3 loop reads CASSQRQGQGTEAFF. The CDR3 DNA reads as TGTGCCAGCAGCCAACGACAGGGGCAGGGCACTGAAGCTTTCTTT.